Listed here are 16 T cell receptor beta chains from one sample, sequenced in a study of blood T cell repertoires in COVID-19. Generated by immunoSEQ multiplex PCR, the TCRdb table keeps only in-frame clones and is missing some. Among around 310,000 clones listed, roughly 86% were seen once. The sample was PBMCs or T cells enriched from blood (not recorded which). The receptor source for this set is a woman younger than 45 who had recovered from COVID-19.

The rearrangement joins TRBV5-5 to TRBJ1-6; a possible D gene is TRBD1 (6 bases). This CDR3 has 14 residues. From germline, CDR1 is SGHKS and CDR2 YYEKEE (reference sequence). Trimming stripped 0 bases from V and 9 bases from J, with 10 bases between. The CDR3 reads CASSLVRGVSPLHF. DNA for the CDR3: TGTGCCAGCAGCTTGGTCAGGGGCGTTTCACCCCTCCACTTT.

This clone was seen a few times. This chain uses TRBV7-6 with TRBJ1-1, with 8 nucleotides matching TRBD1. Germline CDR1 reads SGHVS; CDR2 reads FNYEAQ. The J segment lost 0 bases and the V segment lost 5 bases, leaving 5 bases of the junction unmatched. This CDR3 region has 15 residues. The CDR3 loop reads CASSRGQGMNTEAFF. The CDR3 bases are TGTGCCAGCAGCCGAGGACAGGGAATGAACACTGAAGCTTTCTTT.

The chain has TRBV10-1 and TRBJ2-7; 11 bases are a match to TRBD2. V lost 8 bases and J lost 0; bases outside the gene matches: 9. This CDR3 region has 16 residues. From germline, CDR1 is WNHNN and CDR2 SYGVQD (reference sequence). The CDR3 DNA reads TGCGCCAGCCTTTCCGGGACTAGCGGCTTCTCCTACGAGCAGTACTTC. This encodes CASLSGTSGFSYEQYF.

The chain couples TRBV19 to TRBJ2-2; D possibly corresponds to TRBD2 (5 bases). The CDR3 runs 14 residues. Trimming took off 4 bases at V and 2 bases at J, with 8 bases between the two ends. Germline V lookup: CDR1 LNHDA, CDR2 SQIVND (reference sequence). CDR3 in DNA: TGTGCCAGTAGTAGGACTCTAAACACCGGGGAGCTGTTTTTT. This translates into CASSRTLNTGELFF.

J is TRBJ2-7 and V is TRBV9; no clear D. This CDR3 region has 13 residues. V gave up 0 bases and J gave up 4 bases, with 8 bases separating them. Per germline, CDR1 SGDLS and CDR2 YYNGEE. Written as DNA, the CDR3 is TGTGCCAGCAGCGTAGGCCAGTCGTACGAGCAGTACTTC. Its translation: CASSVGQSYEQYF. Full variable domain (outside the CDR3, taken from reference TRBV9 and TRBJ2-7): DSGVTQTPKHLITATGQRVTLRCSPRSGDLSVYWYQQSLDQGLQFLIQYYNGEERAKGNILERFSAQQFPDLHSELNLSSLELGDSALYFCASSVGQSYEQYFGPGTRLTVT.

The rearrangement links TRBV4-3 to TRBJ1-5; D is unresolved. V lost 1 base to trimming and J lost 0 bases, with 13 bases between them. CDR3 length equals 17 residues. Germline lookup yields CDR1 LGHNA and CDR2 YSLEER. CDR3 sequence: CASSQVFGSYSNQPQHF. The DNA for the CDR3 is TGCGCCAGCAGCCAAGTCTTTGGTAGCTATAGCAATCAGCCCCAGCATTTT.

The V gene is TRBV18, the J gene TRBJ2-7, with D possibly TRBD1 on 8 matching bases. Per the germline V gene, CDR1 is KGHSH and CDR2 is LQKENI. V was cut by 6 bases and J by 6 bases, with 15 bases left in between. The CDR3 contains 13 residues. The DNA for the CDR3 is TGTGCCAGCTCCCCGACAGGGGAGGGCGAGCAGTACTTC. Its translation: CASSPTGEGEQYF.

The V and J genes are TRBV18 and TRBJ1-5; 7 nucleotides match TRBD1. CDR1 and CDR2 from the germline V gene are KGHSH and LQKENI. The CDR3 consists of 15 residues. Trimming removed 4 bases from V and 11 bases from J; junction bases left unmatched: 14. In DNA, the CDR3 is TGTGCCAGCTCACTATCAGAACAGGGGATTAGTACCCAGCATTTT. Translating gives CASSLSEQGISTQHF.

V and J are TRBV7-2 and TRBJ1-2, with 7 positions matching TRBD1. Germline CDR1 is SGHTA and CDR2 is FQGNSA. The V and J ends lost 5 bases and 8 bases, in that order; junction bases with no gene match: 11. The CDR3 covers 14 residues. The CDR3 region is CASSIGTAPGGYTF. In nucleotides, the CDR3 is TGTGCCAGCAGCATCGGGACAGCGCCTGGAGGCTACACCTTC.

This chain links TRBV28 with TRBJ1-1, with 11 bases aligning to TRBD1. Germline V lookup: CDR1 MDHEN, CDR2 SYDVKM. The CDR3 is 13 residues long. Losses at the gene ends were 6 bases for V and 6 bases for J; bases not matched to a gene: 3. CDR3 residues: CASSPGQGAEAFF. In DNA form, the CDR3 reads TGTGCCAGCAGCCCGGGACAGGGGGCTGAAGCTTTCTTT.

The chain couples TRBV30 to TRBJ1-3; 7 bases are shared with TRBD1. The junction had 10 bases not matched to a gene; V was cut back by 4 bases and J by 1 base. The CDR3 is 16 amino acids. Looked up from germline, CDR1 is GTSNPN and CDR2 is SVGIG (reference sequence). CDR3: CAWTELHRGSGNTIYF. Here the CDR3 DNA reads TGTGCCTGGACGGAACTTCACAGGGGATCTGGAAACACCATATATTTT.

This clone was seen only a few times. Other DNA sequences in this sample translate to the same CDR3. This chain uses TRBV5-1 with TRBJ1-1, with 7 nucleotides matching TRBD1. The germline V gene encodes CDR1 SGHRS and CDR2 YFSETQ. J lost 3 bases, V lost 2 bases, and 1 base had no gene match. The CDR3 spans 13 residues. CDR3 protein: CASSFQGDTEAFF. CDR3 sequence (DNA): TGCGCCAGCAGCTTCCAGGGGGACACTGAAGCTTTCTTT. The full variable domain, completed using reference TRBV5-1 and TRBJ1-1, is KAGVTQTPRYLIKTRGQQVTLSCSPISGHRSVSWYQQTPGQGLQFLFEYFSETQRNKGNFPGRFSGRQFSNSRSEMNVSTLELGDSALYLCASSFQGDTEAFFGQGTRLTVV.

The V call is TRBV6-4, the J call TRBJ2-7, with D unclear. CDR1 and CDR2 from the germline V gene are MRHNA and SNTAGT. CDR3 size: 10 residues. V was shortened by 11 bases and J by 1 base, with 6 bases between the two germline ends. CDR3 protein: CADISYEQYF. CDR3 coding DNA: TGTGCCGACATATCCTACGAGCAGTACTTC.

The CDR3 region has the DNA TGTGCCAGCAGTGAAATAGGGACACCTTACAATGAGCAGTTCTTC. Encoded protein: CASSEIGTPYNEQFF. This chain joins TRBV6-1 and TRBJ2-1; a weak D match, TRBD1 (6 bases). CDR1 is MNHNS, CDR2 SASEGT, per germline. V lost 2 bases, J lost 4 bases, and 12 bases lay in between. The CDR3 extends over 15 amino acids.

The chain is built from TRBV6-5 and TRBJ2-7; 11 bases map to TRBD1. Trimming cost V 2 bases and J 7 bases; bases outside gene matches: 1. Germline values: CDR1 MNHEY, CDR2 SVGAGI. The CDR3 contains 13 residues. CDR3 residues: CASSYRDRGEQYF. In DNA, the CDR3 is TGTGCCAGCAGTTACAGGGACAGGGGGGAGCAGTACTTC.

The chain joins TRBV6-2 or TRBV6-3 to TRBJ2-3; D possibly corresponds to TRBD2 (5 bases). The length of the CDR3 is 14 residues. In germline, CDR1 is MNHEY, CDR2 SVGEGT. V lost 4 bases and J lost 5, with 13 bases in between. Here the CDR3 reads CASSWTEEGDTQYF. The DNA for the CDR3 is TGTGCCAGCAGTTGGACGGAAGAGGGAGATACGCAGTATTTT.